The clone carrying this TCR beta chain was found many times. This specimen belongs to a study of breast tumors, draining lymph nodes, adjacent tissues. CDR3 length: 13 amino acids. The V and J ends lost 2 bases and 3 bases respectively, with 10 bases between them. Per the germline V gene, CDR1 is GTSNPN and CDR2 is SVGIG (reference sequence). Each CDR3 protein gets one entry after TCRdb re-called the multiplex PCR reads with MiXCR. The repertoire has about 230,000 distinct CDR3 sequences, approximately 30% of them found once; the top ten carry 1.4%. Samples came from axillary lymph nodes draining the breast cancer.

The source is a female donor with breast cancer. Some clones in this sample may be carry-over from other donors' samples. The sequenced sample consisted of axillary lymph node tissue. This sequence joins TRBV30 and TRBJ1-2, with D possibly being TRBD1 (6 bases). The CDR3, as DNA: TGTGCCTGGAGTCCCACAGGGTACTATGGCTACACCTTC. Its protein product is CAWSPTGYYGYTF.